Below are 25 T cell receptor beta chains sequenced from a single sample in a study of breast tumors, draining lymph nodes, adjacent tissues. TCRdb reprocessed the multiplex PCR reads with MiXCR, giving one entry per CDR3 protein. The table shows about 20,000 distinct CDR3 sequences, with 43% occurring only once. Sequencing was carried out using breast tumor tissue. The receptor set was obtained from a female donor with breast cancer. Some clones in this sample may be carry-over from other donors' samples.

The table lists this clonotype with a few counts. J is TRBJ1-1 and V is TRBV5-8; D is uncertain. The CDR3 extends over 14 amino acids. The V and J ends lost 1 base and 1 base respectively, with 8 bases between them. From germline, CDR1 is SGHTS and CDR2 YDEGEE. The CDR3 nucleotides read TGTGCCAGCAGCTTGCTTAATAGGAACACTGAAGCTTTCTTT. Translation gives CASSLLNRNTEAFF.

This clonotype was observed a few times. This sequence may be a read error, since a much larger clone differs from it by one base. V is TRBV6-1 and J is TRBJ1-4; maybe TRBD1 (6 bases). CDR3 size: 14 residues. Germline CDR1 MNHNS, CDR2 SASEGT. Trimming pared 5 bases from V and 7 bases from J, leaving 14 bases between. The CDR3 DNA follows: TGTGCCAGCAGTCTCCGGGGGCCGGGTGAAAAACTGTTTTTT. Translation gives CASSLRGPGEKLFF.

This clonotype was recorded a few times. The chain employs TRBV19 and TRBJ2-5; D unresolved. The CDR3 is made up of 11 amino acids. The V gene lost 3 bases and the J gene lost 3 bases, with 2 bases spanning the gap. Germline CDR1 LNHDA, CDR2 SQIVND (reference sequence). CDR3 nucleotides: TGTGCCAGTAGTATTGAAGAGACCCAGTACTTC. It codes for CASSIEETQYF.

This chain links TRBV7-9 with TRBJ2-1; D call uncertain. The CDR3 is 12 residues long. Germline V gene lookup returns CDR1 SEHNR and CDR2 FQNEAQ (reference sequence). Trimming pared 1 base from V and 6 bases from J, leaving 4 bases between. CDR3 in DNA: TGTGCCAGCAGCTTAGTGGGCAATGAGCAGTTCTTC. Translating gives CASSLVGNEQFF.

This clonotype was seen many times. The J gene is TRBJ2-5, the V gene TRBV3-2; the table calls TRBD1, which could not be checked here. TRBV3-2 constitutes a pseudogene. The CDR3 totals 19 residues. The CDR3 reads CASSQALPGQGGLQETQYF. CDR3 nucleotides: TGTGCCAGCAGCCAGGCGCTACCGGGACAGGGTGGCCTCCAAGAGACCCAGTACTTC.

The chain couples TRBV29-1 to TRBJ2-3; D unclear. The CDR3 has 12 residues. Germline V gives CDR1 SQVTM, CDR2 ANQGSEA. Trimming cost V 2 bases and J 2 bases, with 5 bases left between them. The CDR3 sequence is CSVELSTDTQYF. The DNA of the CDR3 is TGCAGCGTTGAACTTTCCACAGATACGCAGTATTTT.

The chain joins TRBV15 to TRBJ1-5; D may be TRBD1 (5 bases). This CDR3 has 16 residues. Germline CDR1 is LNHNV and CDR2 is YYDKDF (reference sequence). Between the trimmed V and J ends, which lost 6 bases and 2 bases, there was a span of 17 bases. CDR3 in amino acids: CATSSQGGLGNQPQHF. The CDR3, as DNA: TGTGCCACCAGTAGCCAGGGCGGTTTGGGCAATCAGCCCCAGCATTTT.

This clonotype was seen at least ten times. This chain links TRBV6-1 with TRBJ2-7, with D possibly matching TRBD2 (6 bases). V was cut by 6 bases and J by 3 bases, with 15 bases left in between. Germline CDR1 and CDR2: MNHNS and SASEGT. CDR3 size: 14 residues. The CDR3 is CASRALTSSYEQYF. The CDR3 region has the DNA TGTGCCAGCAGGGCTCTCACTAGCAGCTACGAGCAGTACTTC.

This clonotype was counted ten times or more. J is TRBJ2-3 and V is TRBV7-2; tentative D call: TRBD2 (6 bases). Trimming removed 5 bases from V and 4 bases from J, with 13 bases in between. CDR1 and CDR2 from the germline V gene are SGHTA and FQGNSA. This CDR3 is built from 14 residues. The CDR3 sequence: CASSARLVPDTQYF. CDR3 in DNA: TGTGCCAGCAGCGCCCGACTAGTCCCAGATACGCAGTATTTT. The whole variable domain, remainder taken from reference TRBV7-2 and TRBJ2-3, is GAGVSQSPSNKVTEKGKDVELRCDPISGHTALYWYRQSLGQGLEFLIYFQGNSAPDKSGLPSDRFSAERTGGSVSTLTIQRTQQEDSAVYLCASSARLVPDTQYFGPGTRLTVL.

Many counts were recorded for this clonotype. The chain couples TRBV15 to TRBJ2-1, with unresolved D. The CDR3 loop spans 18 amino acids. CDR1 and CDR2 (germline): LNHNV, YYDKDF (reference sequence). Trimming took off 3 bases at V and 4 bases at J, with 22 bases between the two ends. Here the CDR3 reads CATSRASSSGFHYNEQFF. CDR3 bases: TGTGCCACCAGCAGGGCATCCTCAAGTGGTTTCCATTACAATGAGCAGTTCTTC.

In its sample, this clonotype was seen many times. The CDR3 sequence is CASSPWTGGLGYTF. Written as DNA, the CDR3 is TGTGCCAGCTCACCATGGACAGGGGGCCTTGGCTACACCTTC. The chain carries TRBV18 and TRBJ1-2, with TRBD1 identical over 11 bases. Trimming removed 2 bases from V and 7 bases from J; junction bases left unmatched: 3. CDR3 length equals 14 residues. CDR1 is KGHSH, CDR2 LQKENI, per germline.

A note on this clonotype: Given the absence of the conserved phenylalanine or tryptophan at the CDR3 end, a read error is likely. This chain uses TRBV7-3 with TRBJ2-1; the match to TRBD2 covers 7 bases. Germline V lookup: CDR1 SGHTA, CDR2 FQGTGA. The CDR3 consists of 16 residues. The V segment lost 1 base and the J segment 9 bases; nucleotides outside the gene matches: 12. CDR3 protein: CASSLSTGGRRSEQFS. CDR3 DNA sequence: TGTGCCAGCAGCTTAAGCACTGGCGGGAGAAGGAGTGAGCAGTTCTCC.

The chain recombines TRBV10-3 with TRBJ1-5; D gene uncertain. Germline lookup yields CDR1 ENHRY and CDR2 SYGVKD. The V gene lost 2 bases and the J gene lost 4 bases, with 6 bases spanning the gap. This CDR3 is 13 amino acids long. The DNA for the CDR3 is TGTGCCATCAGTGAGACAGAGAATCAGCCCCAGCATTTT. This codes for CAISETENQPQHF.

At least ten counts were recorded for this clonotype. The chain links TRBV3-1 to TRBJ2-7; D is unresolved. The length of the CDR3 is 11 residues. V lost 3 bases to trimming and J lost 3 bases, with 3 bases between them. From germline, CDR1 is LGHDT and CDR2 YNNKEL (reference sequence). DNA for the CDR3: TGTGCCAGCAGCCAGCACTACGAGCAGTACTTC. Residues: CASSQHYEQYF.

This clonotype occurred once. V is TRBV7-3 and J is TRBJ2-1, with 10 bases aligning to TRBD2. This CDR3 is 15 amino acids long. Germline CDR1 is SGHTA and CDR2 is FQGTGA. Trimming took 3 bases from V and 6 from J; bases not matched to a gene: 5. The CDR3 DNA reads TGTGCCAGCAGCTTCAGCGGGAGGGGCCGCAATGAGCAGTTCTTC. Translation gives CASSFSGRGRNEQFF.

This CDR3 is CATSAGDNEKLFF. CDR3 in DNA: TGTGCCACGTCAGCAGGGGATAATGAAAAACTGTTTTTT. The chain combines TRBV24-1 with TRBJ1-4, with D perhaps TRBD1 (6 bases). The V gene lost 10 bases and the J gene lost 4 bases, with 12 bases spanning the gap. Germline assignment: CDR1 KGHDR and CDR2 SFDVKD. The CDR3 spans 13 residues.

This clonotype was picked up one time. The V and J genes are TRBV7-9 and TRBJ1-4; 9 bases match TRBD1. The V gene's germline CDR1 is SEHNR and CDR2 FQNEAQ (reference sequence). The V and J ends lost 2 bases and 8 bases, in that order; junction bases with no gene match: 6. The CDR3 consists of 15 residues. The CDR3 region is CASSLQTGGLEKLFF. The CDR3 bases are TGTGCCAGCAGCTTACAGACAGGGGGTCTAGAAAAACTGTTTTTT.

The rearrangement joins TRBV12-3 or TRBV12-4 to TRBJ2-7; D may be TRBD2 (5 bases). V was cut by 2 bases and J by 2 bases, with 7 bases left in between. The CDR3 is 13 amino acids. This CDR3 is CASSLSGTYEQYF. CDR3 bases: TGTGCCAGCAGTTTATCGGGAACCTACGAGCAGTACTTC.

Worth noting for this clonotype: This may be a read error, as it is one base from a much larger clone. The chain links TRBV30 to TRBJ2-5; TRBD2 agrees at 7 bases. Losses at the gene ends were 8 bases for V and 5 bases for J; bases not matched to a gene: 11. The germline V gene has CDR1 GTSNPN and CDR2 SVGIG (reference sequence). The CDR3 runs to 13 residues. This CDR3 reads CARTPGGVETQYF. The DNA of the CDR3 is TGTGCCCGGACCCCGGGGGGTGTGGAGACCCAGTACTTC.

The rearrangement joins TRBV5-4 to TRBJ2-3; TRBD2 aligns across 15 bases. Germline lookup yields CDR1 SGHNT and CDR2 YYREEE (reference sequence). V shed 4 bases and J 6 bases; nucleotides not matched to a gene: 6. This CDR3 is 16 amino acids long. The CDR3 DNA is TGTGCCAGCAGCCCAGCCGGGACTAGCGGGAGGGATACGCAGTATTTT. Protein: CASSPAGTSGRDTQYF.

This clonotype was picked up many times. V and J are TRBV5-1 and TRBJ2-1, with TRBD1 matching over 9 bases. CDR1 SGHRS and CDR2 YFSETQ come from the germline V gene. After removal of 7 bases from V and 7 bases from J, the junction contained 9 bases not matched to a gene. The CDR3 is made up of 14 amino acids. The CDR3 spells CASDQDRGRNEQFF. The CDR3 DNA is TGCGCCAGCGACCAGGACAGGGGTCGTAATGAGCAGTTCTTC. Using reference TRBV5-1 and TRBJ2-1 for the parts outside the CDR3, the full variable domain is KAGVTQTPRYLIKTRGQQVTLSCSPISGHRSVSWYQQTPGQGLQFLFEYFSETQRNKGNFPGRFSGRQFSNSRSEMNVSTLELGDSALYLCASDQDRGRNEQFFGPGTRLTVL.

The chain carries TRBV15 and TRBJ1-2, with unresolved D. This CDR3 spans 16 amino acids. The germline gives CDR1 LNHNV, CDR2 YYDKDF (reference sequence). Trimming removed 1 base at V and 0 bases at J, with 12 bases between. CDR3 region: CATSRGTGSSNYGYTF. CDR3 DNA sequence: TGTGCCACCAGCAGAGGGACGGGATCTTCTAACTATGGCTACACCTTC.

The chain combines TRBV20-1 with TRBJ1-5; D gene ambiguous. The CDR3 contains 15 residues. Germline CDR1 reads DFQATT; CDR2 reads SNEGSKA (reference sequence). Trimming stripped 3 bases from V and 6 bases from J, with 18 bases between. This CDR3 reads CSASWAGERTQPQHF. CDR3 nucleotides: TGCAGTGCTAGTTGGGCAGGAGAACGCACTCAGCCCCAGCATTTT.

The chain couples TRBV20-1 to TRBJ2-1; 15 bases fit TRBD2. Per germline, CDR1 DFQATT and CDR2 SNEGSKA (reference sequence). CDR3 size: 17 residues. Trimming took 6 bases from V and 6 from J; bases not matched to a gene: 12. The CDR3 spells CSADPGTSGRLGNEQFF. CDR3 nucleotide sequence: TGCAGTGCCGATCCCGGGACTAGCGGGAGGCTCGGCAATGAGCAGTTCTTC.

Ten or more counts support this clonotype. This could be a read error, since a much larger clone is one nucleotide away. The chain combines TRBV6-5 with TRBJ2-5, with D unresolved. Germline CDR1 is MNHEY and CDR2 is SVGAGI. The CDR3 contains 12 residues. Trimming took off 5 bases at V and 3 bases at J, with 7 bases between the two ends. The CDR3 protein is CASSRQKETQYF. Here the CDR3 DNA reads TGTGCCAGCAGTCGACAAAAAGAGACCCAGTACTTC.